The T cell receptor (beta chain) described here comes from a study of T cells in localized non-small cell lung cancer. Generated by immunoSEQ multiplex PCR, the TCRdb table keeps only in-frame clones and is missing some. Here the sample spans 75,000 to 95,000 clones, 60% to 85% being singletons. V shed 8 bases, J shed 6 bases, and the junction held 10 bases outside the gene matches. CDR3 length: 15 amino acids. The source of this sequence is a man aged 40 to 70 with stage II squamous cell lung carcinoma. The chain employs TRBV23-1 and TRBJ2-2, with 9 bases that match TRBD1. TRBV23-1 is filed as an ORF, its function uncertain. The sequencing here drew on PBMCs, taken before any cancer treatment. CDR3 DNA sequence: TGCGCCAGCGCGAACTACCGGGACAGGGCCGGGGAGCTGTTTTTT. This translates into CASANYRDRAGELFF.